The rows below give T cell receptor beta chains drawn from one sample of a study of CD8 T cells in Susac syndrome. From the immunoSEQ multiplex PCR reads, TCRdb called clonotypes with MiXCR, one entry per CDR3 protein. The sample lists about 140,000 distinct CDR3 sequences, roughly 94% occurring once. Sequenced input: CD4+ T cells from PBMCs. The receptors were gathered from a human donor in good health. Each CDR3 is given with its conserved first and last residue. Fields, in order: J gene, V gene, D gene, clone size, CDR3 length, CDR3 protein, CDR3 DNA. A D gene is named only where the DNA matches it firmly. A clone size is listed for some rows: how often the clone was seen (once, few, many), or a class if it is expanded.

j_gene: TRBJ2-7; v_gene: TRBV3-1; d_gene: .; abundance: .; len: 16; CDR3aa: CASSQVGGALSYEQYF; CDR3nt: TGTGCCAGCAGCCAAGTGGGGGGGGCGCTTTCCTACGAGCAGTACTTC
j_gene: TRBJ2-2; v_gene: TRBV5-1; d_gene: .; abundance: .; len: 14; CDR3aa: CASSLGQLSGELFF; CDR3nt: TGCGCCAGCAGCTTGGGGCAGCTGAGCGGGGAGCTGTTTTTT
j_gene: TRBJ2-3; v_gene: TRBV11-3; d_gene: TRBD1; abundance: .; len: 16; CDR3aa: CASSLRQGTTTDTQYF; CDR3nt: TGTGCCAGCAGCTTAAGACAGGGGACCACCACAGATACGCAGTATTTT
j_gene: TRBJ2-1; v_gene: TRBV20-1; d_gene: TRBD2; abundance: .; len: 15; CDR3aa: CSARATSGSWNEQFF; CDR3nt: TGCAGTGCTAGAGCGACTAGCGGGAGCTGGAATGAGCAGTTCTTC
j_gene: TRBJ1-1; v_gene: TRBV20-1; d_gene: .; abundance: .; len: 12; CDR3aa: CSALRVNTEAFF; CDR3nt: TGCAGTGCCCTCCGAGTGAACACTGAAGCTTTCTTT
j_gene: TRBJ1-1; v_gene: TRBV6-6; d_gene: TRBD1; abundance: .; len: 13; CDR3aa: CASSNRDSLEAFF; CDR3nt: TGTGCCAGCAGCAACCGGGACAGCCTAGAAGCTTTCTTT
j_gene: TRBJ1-2; v_gene: TRBV20-1; d_gene: .; abundance: once; len: 12; CDR3aa: CSASGGREDYTF; CDR3nt: TGCAGTGCGAGTGGAGGCAGGGAGGACTACACCTTC
j_gene: TRBJ2-1; v_gene: TRBV29-1; d_gene: TRBD2; abundance: .; len: 14; CDR3aa: CSVPTSGSYNEQFF; CDR3nt: TGCAGCGTTCCAACTAGCGGGAGCTACAATGAGCAGTTCTTC
j_gene: TRBJ2-2; v_gene: TRBV10-3; d_gene: .; abundance: .; len: 13; CDR3aa: CAIRDQGAGELFF; CDR3nt: TGTGCCATCAGAGACCAGGGTGCCGGGGAGCTGTTTTTT
j_gene: TRBJ1-1; v_gene: TRBV12-3/TRBV12-4; d_gene: .; abundance: .; len: 16; CDR3aa: CASSNQLLGLHTEAFF; CDR3nt: TGTGCCAGCAGCAACCAGCTCTTAGGGCTCCACACTGAAGCTTTCTTT
j_gene: TRBJ1-1; v_gene: TRBV4-1; d_gene: TRBD1; abundance: .; len: 15; CDR3aa: CASSQDRTGVTEAFF; CDR3nt: TGCGCCAGCAGCCAAGATAGGACAGGGGTAACTGAAGCTTTCTTT
j_gene: TRBJ1-4; v_gene: TRBV7-2; d_gene: .; abundance: once; len: 14; CDR3aa: CASTSGTTNEKLFF; CDR3nt: TGTGCCAGCACTTCCGGGACTACGAATGAAAAACTGTTTTTT
j_gene: TRBJ2-1; v_gene: TRBV14; d_gene: TRBD2; abundance: .; len: 13; CDR3aa: CASSQGTSREQFF; CDR3nt: TGTGCCAGCAGCCAGGGGACTAGCCGAGAGCAGTTCTTC
j_gene: TRBJ2-1; v_gene: TRBV27; d_gene: .; abundance: .; len: 14; CDR3aa: CASSFVGAHNEQFF; CDR3nt: TGTGCCAGCAGTTTTGTTGGAGCCCACAATGAGCAGTTCTTC
j_gene: TRBJ2-1; v_gene: TRBV27; d_gene: TRBD2; abundance: .; len: 16; CDR3aa: CASSLRLAGGKNEQFF; CDR3nt: TGTGCCAGCAGTTTACGGCTAGCGGGAGGTAAGAATGAGCAGTTCTTC
j_gene: TRBJ2-7; v_gene: TRBV18; d_gene: .; abundance: .; len: 12; CDR3aa: CASSPGGDEQYF; CDR3nt: TGTGCCAGCTCACCAGGAGGCGACGAGCAGTACTTC
j_gene: TRBJ2-5; v_gene: TRBV2; d_gene: .; abundance: .; len: 17; CDR3aa: CASTAPGHPQIQETQYF; CDR3nt: TGTGCCAGCACCGCACCGGGACACCCACAAATTCAAGAGACCCAGTACTTC
j_gene: TRBJ2-2; v_gene: TRBV5-1; d_gene: TRBD1; abundance: .; len: 19; CDR3aa: CASSFPGTGDPPGTGELFF; CDR3nt: TGCGCCAGCAGCTTCCCCGGGACAGGGGACCCCCCGGGCACCGGGGAGCTGTTTTTT
j_gene: TRBJ1-3; v_gene: TRBV4-1; d_gene: TRBD1; abundance: .; len: 17; CDR3aa: CASSQAPGTGSGNTIYF; CDR3nt: TGCGCCAGCAGCCAAGCGCCCGGGACAGGTTCTGGAAACACCATATATTTT
j_gene: TRBJ1-5; v_gene: TRBV7-2; d_gene: TRBD1; abundance: .; len: 14; CDR3aa: CASSKGQVNQPQHF; CDR3nt: TGTGCCAGCAGCAAGGGACAGGTGAATCAGCCCCAGCATTTT
j_gene: TRBJ2-5; v_gene: TRBV10-2; d_gene: .; abundance: .; len: 14; CDR3aa: CASSSRRTQETQYF; CDR3nt: TGCGCCAGCAGTTCCAGGAGGACGCAAGAGACCCAGTACTTC
j_gene: TRBJ2-1; v_gene: TRBV19; d_gene: .; abundance: .; len: 17; CDR3aa: CASSIDHGVFGNNEQFF; CDR3nt: TGTGCCAGTAGTATAGATCACGGGGTCTTCGGTAACAATGAGCAGTTCTTC
j_gene: TRBJ2-7; v_gene: TRBV19; d_gene: .; abundance: .; len: 13; CDR3aa: CASSPEGGYEQYF; CDR3nt: TGTGCCAGTAGTCCAGAGGGGGGCTACGAGCAGTACTTC
j_gene: TRBJ2-1; v_gene: TRBV20-1; d_gene: TRBD2; abundance: .; len: 14; CDR3aa: CSARLAGVRNEQFF; CDR3nt: TGCAGTGCTAGGCTAGCGGGAGTACGGAATGAGCAGTTCTTC
j_gene: TRBJ2-1; v_gene: TRBV11-2; d_gene: .; abundance: .; len: 13; CDR3aa: CASSFIQVYEQFF; CDR3nt: TGTGCCAGCAGCTTTATCCAAGTCTATGAGCAGTTCTTC
j_gene: TRBJ2-3; v_gene: TRBV18; d_gene: .; abundance: .; len: 15; CDR3aa: CASSPSSASTDTQYF; CDR3nt: TGTGCCAGCTCACCAAGCTCTGCCAGCACAGATACGCAGTATTTT
j_gene: TRBJ2-5; v_gene: TRBV24-1; d_gene: TRBD1; abundance: .; len: 14; CDR3aa: CATASTGAGETQYF; CDR3nt: TGTGCCACAGCCTCGACAGGGGCAGGGGAGACCCAGTACTTC
j_gene: TRBJ1-1; v_gene: TRBV5-1; d_gene: .; abundance: .; len: 16; CDR3aa: CASIQFTGRVGPEAFF; CDR3nt: TGCGCCAGCATTCAATTCACCGGAAGAGTAGGGCCTGAAGCTTTCTTT
j_gene: TRBJ1-5; v_gene: TRBV11-2; d_gene: .; abundance: .; len: 15; CDR3aa: CASSPQGLPNQPQHF; CDR3nt: TGTGCCAGCAGTCCACAGGGTCTACCCAATCAGCCCCAGCATTTT
j_gene: TRBJ2-5; v_gene: TRBV18; d_gene: TRBD2; abundance: .; len: 16; CDR3aa: CASSPLAGYQQETQYF; CDR3nt: TGTGCCAGCTCACCACTAGCGGGATACCAACAAGAGACCCAGTACTTC
j_gene: TRBJ2-4; v_gene: TRBV11-2; d_gene: .; abundance: .; len: 20; CDR3aa: CASSLVFATEASIAKNIQYF; CDR3nt: TGTGCCAGCAGCTTAGTTTTTGCGACGGAAGCTTCGATAGCCAAAAACATTCAGTACTTC
j_gene: TRBJ2-7; v_gene: TRBV7-6; d_gene: .; abundance: .; len: 15; CDR3aa: CASSLGAGLTYEQYF; CDR3nt: TGTGCCAGCAGCTTAGGGGCGGGACTCACCTACGAGCAGTACTTC
j_gene: TRBJ2-3; v_gene: TRBV20-1; d_gene: TRBD2; abundance: .; len: 13; CDR3aa: CSARLAGPDTQYF; CDR3nt: TGCAGTGCCAGACTAGCGGGACCAGATACGCAGTATTTT